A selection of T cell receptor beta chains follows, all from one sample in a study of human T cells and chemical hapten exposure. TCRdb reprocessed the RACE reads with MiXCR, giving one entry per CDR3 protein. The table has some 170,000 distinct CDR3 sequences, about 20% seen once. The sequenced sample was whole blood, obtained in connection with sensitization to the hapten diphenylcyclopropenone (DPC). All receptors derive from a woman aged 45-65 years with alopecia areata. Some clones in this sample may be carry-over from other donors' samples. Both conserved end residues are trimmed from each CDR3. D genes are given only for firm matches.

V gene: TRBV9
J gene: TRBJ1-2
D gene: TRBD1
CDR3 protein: ASSAGQGPDYGYT

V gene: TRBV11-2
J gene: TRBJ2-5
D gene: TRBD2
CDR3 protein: ASSPDLAGAETQY

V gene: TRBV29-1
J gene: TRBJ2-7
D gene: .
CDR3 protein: SVEALQGYEQY

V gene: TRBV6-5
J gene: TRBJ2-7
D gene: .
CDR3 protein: ASGFLMGEQY

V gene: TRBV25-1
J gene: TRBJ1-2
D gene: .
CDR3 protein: ASQQTGFPGYT

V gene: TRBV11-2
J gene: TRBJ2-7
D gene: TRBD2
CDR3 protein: ASSARTSDYEQY

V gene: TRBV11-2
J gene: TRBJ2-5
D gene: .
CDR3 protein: ASSPREGLGGETQY

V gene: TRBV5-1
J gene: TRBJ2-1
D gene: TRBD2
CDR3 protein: ANVLGLAGAWANEQF

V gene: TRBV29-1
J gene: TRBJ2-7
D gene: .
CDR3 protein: SVENRDYEQY

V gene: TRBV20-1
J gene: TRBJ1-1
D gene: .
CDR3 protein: SAKTGMNTEAF

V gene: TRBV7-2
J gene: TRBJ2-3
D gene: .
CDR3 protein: ASRWAGLGTDTQY

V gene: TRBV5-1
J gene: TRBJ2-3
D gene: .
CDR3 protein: ASGATVTSTDTQY

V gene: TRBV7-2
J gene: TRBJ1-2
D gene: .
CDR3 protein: ASPSGGAGYT

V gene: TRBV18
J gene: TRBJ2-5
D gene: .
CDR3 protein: ASSPLGNRLNQETQY

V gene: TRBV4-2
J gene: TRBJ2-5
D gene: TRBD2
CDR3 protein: ASSQVSASGPQETQY

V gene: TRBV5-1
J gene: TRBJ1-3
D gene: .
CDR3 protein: ASSLGTALGNTIY

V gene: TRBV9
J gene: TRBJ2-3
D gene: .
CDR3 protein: ASSFQGRGTDTQY

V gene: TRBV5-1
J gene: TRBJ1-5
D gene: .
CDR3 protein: ASSWEGYNQPQH

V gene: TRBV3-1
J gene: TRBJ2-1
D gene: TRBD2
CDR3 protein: ASSHGTSGPNEQF

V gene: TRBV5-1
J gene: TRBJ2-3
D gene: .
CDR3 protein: ASVRAPEVGTQY

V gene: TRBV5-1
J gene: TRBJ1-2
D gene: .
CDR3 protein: ASSLVGADGDT

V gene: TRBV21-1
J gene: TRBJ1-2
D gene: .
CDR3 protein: ASSKSTEHGYT

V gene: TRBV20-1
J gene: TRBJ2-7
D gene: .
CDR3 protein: SARRGRSYEQY

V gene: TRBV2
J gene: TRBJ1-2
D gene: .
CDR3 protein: ASSEGPDPTSYGYT

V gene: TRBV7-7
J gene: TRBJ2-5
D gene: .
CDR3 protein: ASSPQSRETQY

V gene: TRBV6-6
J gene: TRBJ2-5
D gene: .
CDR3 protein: ASSYSMQTQY

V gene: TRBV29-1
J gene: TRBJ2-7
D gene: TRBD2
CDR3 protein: SVERGLGEQY

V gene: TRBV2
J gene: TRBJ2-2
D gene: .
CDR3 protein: ASMTGRGLFTGELF

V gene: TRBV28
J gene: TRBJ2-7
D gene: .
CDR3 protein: ASSFTVPYEQY

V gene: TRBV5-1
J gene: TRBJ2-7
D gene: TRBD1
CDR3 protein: ASSLGQGAHEQY

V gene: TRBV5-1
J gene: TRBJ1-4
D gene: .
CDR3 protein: ASSLAEKEKLF